This T cell receptor beta chain was documented in a study of shared clonotypes between healthy human individuals. This CDR3 has 14 residues. The V end was cut by 0 bases, the J end by 2 bases, with 7 bases between. The germline V gene has CDR1 LGHNA and CDR2 YSLEER. Assay: immunoSEQ multiplex PCR; the TCRdb copy retains only in-frame clones and omits some. The sample lists about 980,000 clones; over 60% were seen once. The chain has TRBV4-3 and TRBJ2-5; D is unresolved. The material sequenced was memory CD4+ T cells sorted from blood. The subset was: CD45RA-negative fraction. This TCR was recovered from a man between 18 and 29 years old in good health. The CDR3 loop is CASSQDYRQETQYF. CDR3 in DNA: TGCGCCAGCAGCCAAGATTACCGGCAAGAGACCCAGTACTTC.